This paragraph covers one T cell receptor beta chain sequence. Its antigen is as yet unknown. Trimming took off 1 base at V and 10 bases at J, with 8 bases between the two ends. The CDR3 contains 12 residues. CDR1 and CDR2 from the germline V gene are LNHNV and YYDKDF (reference sequence). This sample was taken from a study of OX40 agonist ivuxolimab in advanced cancers. Repertoires were generated with immunoSEQ multiplex PCR, while TCRdb's copy carries only in-frame clones and drops some. The sample carries about 98,000 clones, around 94% recorded once. The study's findings and limits: CD8+ T cells averaged more expanded clones than CD4+.

The chain uses TRBV15 and TRBJ2-1; D ambiguous. The clonotype was recovered from an adult with an advanced solid tumor such as melanoma, head and neck, liver or kidney cancer. The sample here was CD4+ or CD8+ T cells sorted from blood, taken in a trial of the OX40 agonist ivuxolimab. The CDR3 here is CATSRVHNEQFF. CDR3 bases: TGTGCCACCAGCAGAGTTCATAACGAGCAGTTCTTC.